This TCR beta chain derives from a study of cytomegalovirus exposure and HLA in healthy donors. Points from the study as a whole: The study put some 150 TCR beta chains on its list as cytomegalovirus-associated.

As to this clone: Its antigen is as yet unknown.

Sequencing was performed with immunoSEQ multiplex PCR; in TCRdb, only in-frame clones are kept and a portion is missing. The sample comprises under 250,000 clones, 87% of which are singletons, and 2% to 3% rests with the top ten. Germline V gene data show CDR1 as SGHAT and CDR2 as FQNNGV. V trimming: 0 bases; J trimming: 8 bases; junction bases outside the gene matches: 11. This CDR3 comprises 16 residues. The chain joins TRBV11-2 to TRBJ1-2; TRBD1 agrees at 8 bases. The receptor's source is a man between 18 and 29 years old in good health and CMV-seronegative. The sequenced sample was PBMCs. CDR3 nucleotides: TGTGCCAGCAGCTTAGACCCGGGACAGGCTTTTTTGGGCTACACCTTC. Protein sequence: CASSLDPGQAFLGYTF. The whole variable domain, remainder taken from reference TRBV11-2 and TRBJ1-2, is EAGVAQSPRYKIIEKRQSVAFWCNPISGHATLYWYQQILGQGPKLLIQFQNNGVVDDSQLPKDRFSAERLKGVDSTLKIQPAKLEDSAVYLCASSLDPGQAFLGYTFGSGTRLTVV.